The subject of this entry is one T cell receptor beta chain. This CDR3 spans 14 amino acids. V gave up 1 base and J gave up 9 bases, with 13 bases separating them. The data were obtained in a study of T-cell reconstitution after alpha-beta-depleted transplantation in children. The TCRbeta library was prepared with unique molecular identifiers. Each CDR3 protein gets one entry after TCRdb re-called the PCR reads with MiXCR. In the table there are some 400,000 distinct CDR3 sequences, roughly 22% of which are singletons. The receptor was derived from a human donor who donated a stem cell graft to a child with acute myeloid leukemia. Sequenced here: PBMCs from the stem cell graft donor, sampled from the stem cell graft. This chain joins TRBV12-3 or TRBV12-4 and TRBJ2-1; tentatively, D is TRBD1 (7 bases). CDR3 coding DNA: TGTGCCAGCAGTTTAGTGGGGGGACAGCCTGAGCAGTTCTTC. This gives the protein CASSLVGGQPEQFF.